The clone carrying this T cell receptor beta chain is a singleton in its sample. Its antigen is not known. This specimen comes from a study of T cells in Graves' hyperthyroidism and ophthalmopathy. The study, taken as a whole, reports: The model forecast ophthalmopathy, anticipating it by a median approximately 6 months before onset.

Amplified TCR beta CDR3 regions came from RNA transcripts. First-round RT-PCR with HTBI primers amplified the TCR CDR3 region. Each CDR3 protein gets one entry after TCRdb re-called the multiplex PCR reads with MiXCR. This table has 700,000 or so distinct CDR3 sequences, 16% appearing once. The CDR3 is 17 residues long. CDR1 is KGHSH and CDR2 is LQKENI in the germline V gene. Trimming shortened V by 5 bases and J by 0 bases, and 16 bases separated the two germline ends. The rearrangement links TRBV18 to TRBJ2-2; tentatively, D is TRBD1 (6 bases). The sequence came from a man younger than 30 with Graves' hyperthyroidism. The specimen was blood. The chain's CDR3 is CASSLAFGQPNTGELFF. DNA of the CDR3: TGTGCCAGCTCATTGGCTTTCGGACAGCCGAACACCGGGGAGCTGTTTTTT.